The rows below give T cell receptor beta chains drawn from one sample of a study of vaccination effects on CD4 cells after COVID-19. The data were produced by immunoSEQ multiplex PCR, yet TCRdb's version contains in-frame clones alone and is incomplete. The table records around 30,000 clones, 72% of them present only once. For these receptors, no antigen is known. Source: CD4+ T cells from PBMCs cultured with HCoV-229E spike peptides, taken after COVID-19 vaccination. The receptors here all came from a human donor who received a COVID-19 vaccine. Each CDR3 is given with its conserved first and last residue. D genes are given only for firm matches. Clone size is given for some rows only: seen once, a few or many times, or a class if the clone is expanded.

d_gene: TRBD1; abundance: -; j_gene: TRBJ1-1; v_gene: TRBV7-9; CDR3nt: TGTGCCAGCAGCTCGGGACAGGGGGCGCGGACTGAAGCTTTCTTT; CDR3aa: CASSSGQGARTEAFF
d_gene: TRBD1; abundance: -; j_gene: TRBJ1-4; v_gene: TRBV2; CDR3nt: TGTGCCAGCAGTGAGATAGTCAGGGGGCTGGGAAAACTGTTTTTT; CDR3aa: CASSEIVRGLGKLFF
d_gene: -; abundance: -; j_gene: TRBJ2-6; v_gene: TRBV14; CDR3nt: TGTGCCAGCAGCCAAGATGGAACCGGGGCCAACGTCCTGACTTTC; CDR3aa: CASSQDGTGANVLTF
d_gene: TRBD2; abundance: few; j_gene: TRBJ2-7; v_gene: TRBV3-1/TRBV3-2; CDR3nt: TGTGCCAGCAGCCAAGAAGGGGCGGGAGGGTACGAGCAGTACTTC; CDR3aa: CASSQEGAGGYEQYF
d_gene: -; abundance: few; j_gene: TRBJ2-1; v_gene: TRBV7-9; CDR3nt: TGTGCCAGAAAAATAGGGCCCTTATACAATGAGCAGTTCTTC; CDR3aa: CARKIGPLYNEQFF
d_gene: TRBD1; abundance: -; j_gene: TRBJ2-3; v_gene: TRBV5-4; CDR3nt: TGTGCCAGCGACTCGGGACAGGGGGCGCCTGGGGATACGCAGTATTTT; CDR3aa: CASDSGQGAPGDTQYF
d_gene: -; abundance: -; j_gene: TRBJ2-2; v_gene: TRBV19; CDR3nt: TGTGCCAGTAGTACGCAGTTATATACGAACACCGGGGAGCTGTTTTTT; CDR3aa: CASSTQLYTNTGELFF
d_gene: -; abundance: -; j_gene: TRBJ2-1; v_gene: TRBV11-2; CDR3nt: TGTGCCAGCAGCTTAATCCCAGGGGAACGGGGACAGTTCTTC; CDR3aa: CASSLIPGERGQFF
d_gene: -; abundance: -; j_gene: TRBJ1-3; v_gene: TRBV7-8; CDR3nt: TGTGCCAGCAGCTTAGTGGGGGCGGCTGGAAACACCATATATTTT; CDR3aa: CASSLVGAAGNTIYF
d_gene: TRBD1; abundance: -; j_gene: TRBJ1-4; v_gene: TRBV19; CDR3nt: TGTGCCACTCGTGGCAGGGGGTCAGGGGCAACTAATGAAAAACTGTTTTTT; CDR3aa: CATRGRGSGATNEKLFF
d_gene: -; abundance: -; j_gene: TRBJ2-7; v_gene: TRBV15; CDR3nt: TGTGCCACCAGCAGAGATCTCTTGATGATGGGGACCTACGAGCAGTACTTC; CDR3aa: CATSRDLLMMGTYEQYF
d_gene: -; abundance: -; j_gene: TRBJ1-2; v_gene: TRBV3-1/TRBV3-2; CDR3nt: TGTGCCAGCAGCCAATCGGCCATGCTCACGACTAACTATGGCTACACCTTC; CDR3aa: CASSQSAMLTTNYGYTF
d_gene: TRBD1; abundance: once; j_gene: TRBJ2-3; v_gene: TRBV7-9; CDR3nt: TGTGCCAGCAGCTTAGAGGGACAGGGGGAAACAGATACGCAGTATTTT; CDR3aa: CASSLEGQGETDTQYF
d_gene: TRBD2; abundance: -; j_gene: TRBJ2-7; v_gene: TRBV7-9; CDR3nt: TGTGCCAGCAGCTTATCTAGCGGGAGTCTCGCATCCTACGAGCAGTACTTC; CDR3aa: CASSLSSGSLASYEQYF
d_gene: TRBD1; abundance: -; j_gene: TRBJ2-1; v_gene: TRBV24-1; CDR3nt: TGTGCCACCAGTGAAAGGGACAGGGACCACAATGAGCAGTTCTTC; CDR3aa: CATSERDRDHNEQFF
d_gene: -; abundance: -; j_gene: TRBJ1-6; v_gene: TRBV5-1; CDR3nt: TGCGCCAGCAGCTTGCCGGGAAATTCACCCCTCCACTTT; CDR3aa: CASSLPGNSPLHF
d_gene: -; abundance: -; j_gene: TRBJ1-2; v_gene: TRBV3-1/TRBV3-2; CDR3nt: TGTGCCAGCAGCCAAGATGGGGGGGGAGACTTAGGAGGGTATGGCTACACCTTC; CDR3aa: CASSQDGGGDLGGYGYTF
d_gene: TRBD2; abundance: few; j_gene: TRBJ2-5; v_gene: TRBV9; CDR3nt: TGTGCCAGCAGCGTCGACCGACTAGCGGGAGGCTTTAGTCGAGAGACCCAGTACTTC; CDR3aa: CASSVDRLAGGFSRETQYF
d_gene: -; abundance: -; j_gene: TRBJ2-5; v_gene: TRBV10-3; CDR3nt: TGTGCCATCAGAGACAGCCAGGGTGGGGAGACCCAGTACTTC; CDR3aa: CAIRDSQGGETQYF
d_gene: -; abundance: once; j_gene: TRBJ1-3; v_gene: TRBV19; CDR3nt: TGTGCCAGTAGTCCGGATCGGGTTACGGGAAACACCATATATTTT; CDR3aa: CASSPDRVTGNTIYF
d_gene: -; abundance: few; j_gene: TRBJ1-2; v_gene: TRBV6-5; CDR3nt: TGTGCCAGCAGTTACGAGGTTGGGGCGTATGGCTACACCTTC; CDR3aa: CASSYEVGAYGYTF
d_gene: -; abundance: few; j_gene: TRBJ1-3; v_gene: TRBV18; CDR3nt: TGTGCCAGCTCACCCTCGGATCTCTCCACCATATATTTT; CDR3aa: CASSPSDLSTIYF
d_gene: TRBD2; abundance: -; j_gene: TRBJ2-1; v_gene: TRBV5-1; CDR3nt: TGCGCCAGCAGCTCGACTAGCCTAGCCCCCAGGTACAATGAGCAGTTCTTC; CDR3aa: CASSSTSLAPRYNEQFF
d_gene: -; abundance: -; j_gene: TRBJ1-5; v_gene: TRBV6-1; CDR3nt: TGTGCCAGCAGTGAACTACAAAGGGCAAGCAATCAGCCCCAGCATTTT; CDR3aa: CASSELQRASNQPQHF
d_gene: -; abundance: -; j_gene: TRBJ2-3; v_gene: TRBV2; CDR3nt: TGTGCCAGCAGTGAAGGGTCCGATACGCAGTATTTT; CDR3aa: CASSEGSDTQYF
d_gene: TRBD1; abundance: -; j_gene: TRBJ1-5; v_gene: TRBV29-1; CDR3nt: TGCAGCGTTCAGGGGGAAAATCAGCCCCAGCATTTT; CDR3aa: CSVQGENQPQHF
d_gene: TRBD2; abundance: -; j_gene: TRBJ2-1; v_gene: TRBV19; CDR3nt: TGTGCCAGTAGTACTAGCGGAATGTACGATGAGCAGTTCTTC; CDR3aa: CASSTSGMYDEQFF
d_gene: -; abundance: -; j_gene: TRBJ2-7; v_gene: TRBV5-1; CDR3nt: TGCGCCAGCAGCTTGGTCAGGTGGGGGAAGGTTGGGATTGAGTACGAGCAGTACTTC; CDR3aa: CASSLVRWGKVGIEYEQYF
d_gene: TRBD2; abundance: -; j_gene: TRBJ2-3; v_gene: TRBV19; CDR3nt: TGTGCCAGTAGTATAATCCCAGCGGGAGTGGAGACAGATACGCAGTATTTT; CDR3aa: CASSIIPAGVETDTQYF
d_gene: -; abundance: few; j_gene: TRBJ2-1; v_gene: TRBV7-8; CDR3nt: TGTGCCAGCAGCAGAATAGGGACGGGGAATGAGCAGTTCTTC; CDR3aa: CASSRIGTGNEQFF
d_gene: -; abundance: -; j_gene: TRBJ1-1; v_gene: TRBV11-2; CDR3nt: TGTGCCAGCAGCTTTGAGGGGGGCACTGAAGCTTTCTTT; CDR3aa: CASSFEGGTEAFF
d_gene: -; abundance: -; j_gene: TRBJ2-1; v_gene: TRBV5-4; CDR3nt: TGTGCCAGCAGCTCCCAAGGCCTAGCATGGAATGAGCAGTTCTTC; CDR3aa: CASSSQGLAWNEQFF
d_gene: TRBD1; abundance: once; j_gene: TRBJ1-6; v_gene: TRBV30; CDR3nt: TGTGCCTGGGGACAGGGAGGTTCACCCCTCCACTTT; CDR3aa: CAWGQGGSPLHF
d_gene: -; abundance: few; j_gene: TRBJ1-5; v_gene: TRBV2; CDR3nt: TGTGCCAGCACAGGGGACGGTCAGCCCCAGCATTTT; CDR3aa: CASTGDGQPQHF
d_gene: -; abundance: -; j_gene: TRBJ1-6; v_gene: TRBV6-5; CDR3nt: TGTGCCAGCAGTAACAATAGGGATTCACCCCTCCACTTT; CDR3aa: CASSNNRDSPLHF
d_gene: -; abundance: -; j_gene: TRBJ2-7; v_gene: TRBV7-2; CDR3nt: TGTGCCAGCAGCTTCCCCTTGGGGGTTAACGAGCAGTACTTC; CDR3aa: CASSFPLGVNEQYF
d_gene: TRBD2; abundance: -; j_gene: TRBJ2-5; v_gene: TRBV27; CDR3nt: TGTGCCAGCAGACAAGGACTAGCGGGGAAGGGAGAGACCCAGTACTTC; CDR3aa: CASRQGLAGKGETQYF
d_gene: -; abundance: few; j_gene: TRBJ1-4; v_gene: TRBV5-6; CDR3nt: TGTGCCAGCAGCTGGGGGCCCCGGAACGAAAAACTGTTTTTT; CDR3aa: CASSWGPRNEKLFF
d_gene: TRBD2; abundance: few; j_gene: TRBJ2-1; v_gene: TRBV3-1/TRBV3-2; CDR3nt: TGTGCCAGCAGCGAAGACTCCTGGACTAGCGGGGGTACCCCCTACAATGAGCAGTTCTTC; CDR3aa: CASSEDSWTSGGTPYNEQFF
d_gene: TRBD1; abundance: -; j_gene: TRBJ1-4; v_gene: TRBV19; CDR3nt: TGTGCCAGTAGCCCTGGACAGGCAACTAATGAAAAACTGTTTTTT; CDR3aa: CASSPGQATNEKLFF
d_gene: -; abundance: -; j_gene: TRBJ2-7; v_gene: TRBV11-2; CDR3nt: TGTGCCAGCAGCTTATCTGGGTCCTACGAGCAGTACTTC; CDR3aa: CASSLSGSYEQYF
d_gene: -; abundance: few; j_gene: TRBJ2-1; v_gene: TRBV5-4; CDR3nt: TGTGCCAGCAGCTTGTATCTATCTTACTACAATGAGCAGTTCTTC; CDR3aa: CASSLYLSYYNEQFF
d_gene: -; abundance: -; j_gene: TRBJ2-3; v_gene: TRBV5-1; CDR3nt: TGCGCCAGCACTGACAGGTTTGGCAGGGATACGCAGTATTTT; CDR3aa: CASTDRFGRDTQYF
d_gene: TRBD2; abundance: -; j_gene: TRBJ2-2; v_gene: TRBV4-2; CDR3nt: TGTGCCAGCAGCCTTGGGACTAGCGGGAGGCCTGGGGCCGGGGAGCTGTTTTTT; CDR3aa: CASSLGTSGRPGAGELFF
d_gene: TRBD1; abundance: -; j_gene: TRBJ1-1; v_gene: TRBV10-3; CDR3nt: TGTGCCATCAGTGATCAAGACAGGGCCGGCACTGAAGCTTTCTTT; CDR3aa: CAISDQDRAGTEAFF
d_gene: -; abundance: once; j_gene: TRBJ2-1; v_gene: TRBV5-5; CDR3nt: TGTGCCAGCAGCTTGGTAGAGGGTCAGTTCTTC; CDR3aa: CASSLVEGQFF
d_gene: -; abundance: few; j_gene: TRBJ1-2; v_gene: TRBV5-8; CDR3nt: TGTGCCAGCAGCTTGGGGACCTCCCGGGACGGGAGCTATGGCTACACCTTC; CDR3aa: CASSLGTSRDGSYGYTF
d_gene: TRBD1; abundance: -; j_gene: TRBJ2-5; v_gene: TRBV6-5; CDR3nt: TGTGCCATCGACAGGGGTAACGGCTTCGAGACCCAGTACTTC; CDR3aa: CAIDRGNGFETQYF